This passage covers 4 T cell receptor beta chains from one sample sequenced in a study of regulatory T cells in long-lasting Graves disease. Both iRepertoire HTBI primers and Arm-PCR of CDR3 regions were used to build the TCR beta libraries. MiXCR, applied by TCRdb to the multiplex PCR reads, yields one record per CDR3 protein. The sample lists some 320,000 distinct CDR3 sequences, 15% to 20% occurring once. Time point: newly diagnosed GD, antithyroid drugs for less than 3 months. There was RNA extracted from PBMCs, and the TCR library was made from it. Sample: peripheral blood mononuclear cells (PBMCs), taken at new diagnosis, from a patient treated with antithyroid drugs. Receptors were obtained from a female donor with Graves disease.

On this clonotype itself: The likely explanation is a read error, given a far larger clone one base away. This CDR3 fails to terminate in the conserved phenylalanine or tryptophan, so it likely reflects a read error. This chain links TRBV7-2 with TRBJ2-1; possibly TRBD2 for D (6 bases). This CDR3 has 18 residues. V gave up 5 bases and J gave up 4 bases, with 24 bases separating them. Germline V gene lookup returns CDR1 SGHTA and CDR2 FQGNSA. The CDR3 DNA follows: TGTGCCAGCAGCCCCCACGCGGGTCGGGGGAGAGGGTACAATGAGCAGTTCTCC. This gives the protein CASSPHAGRGRGYNEQFS.

This rearrangement joins TRBV2 to TRBJ1-4; no clear D gene. Trimming cost V 8 bases and J 10 bases, with 20 bases left between them. Per germline, CDR1 SNHLY and CDR2 FYNNEI. The CDR3 is made up of 14 amino acids. CDR3 in amino acids: CASSPDVFTGKLFF. The CDR3 DNA sequence: TGTGCCAGCTCCCCGGACGTATTCACTGGAAAACTGTTTTTT.

The genes are TRBV12-3 or TRBV12-4 and TRBJ2-3; no reliable D call. The V and J ends lost 5 bases and 3 bases respectively, with 18 bases between them. The CDR3 extends over 16 amino acids. CDR3 sequence: CASSRPSVHGTDTQYF. In DNA form, the CDR3 reads TGTGCCAGCAGTCGCCCCTCGGTTCACGGAACAGATACGCAGTATTTT.

V gene TRBV7-9 combines with J gene TRBJ1-5; possible D gene TRBD1, 5 bases. In germline, CDR1 is SEHNR, CDR2 FQNEAQ (reference sequence). V was clipped by 2 bases and J by 3 bases, with 14 bases between them. The CDR3 sequence is 16 residues long. CDR3 in amino acids: CASSLSRGGYNQPQHF. As DNA, the CDR3 is TGTGCCAGCAGCTTATCGCGTGGGGGTTACAATCAGCCCCAGCATTTT.